The clone carrying this T cell receptor (beta chain) was seen repeatedly, ten times or more. The target antigen is unknown. Each patient went into thyroid surgery without having received any treatment. TCRdb re-called clones via MiXCR from the PCR reads. The sample has approximately 40,000 clones, about 20% seen once; the top ten hold roughly 16%. Germline V gene sequence: CDR1 MGHRA, CDR2 YSYEKL. The length of the CDR3 is 16 residues. V lost 4 bases, J lost 6 bases, and 8 bases stayed unmatched. These data originate in a study of metastatic and nonmetastatic thyroid tumors. Overall study context: Patients with malignant and benign thyroid disease provided blood and tumor or nodule tissue, whose repertoires were compared. Overall study results and limits: When malignant thyroid tumors were compared with benign nodules, TCR beta diversity was reportedly significantly higher in the malignant tumors. This held in both blood and tumor samples.

The genes are TRBV4-1 and TRBJ2-2; the match to TRBD2 covers 10 bases. The receptor comes from a female donor with papillary thyroid cancer or a benign thyroid nodule (not recorded which). Some clones in this sample may be carry-over from other donors' samples. Input material: blood. The CDR3 DNA reads as TGCGCCAGCAGCCTTGAGGCTAGCGGGAGATCCGGGGAGCTGTTTTTT. This codes for CASSLEASGRSGELFF.